The sequence of this T cell receptor beta chain was determined in a study of T cell repertoires in aging, cancer and after chemotherapy. This clonotype was seen a few times. CDR3 length equals 14 residues. V dropped 0 bases and J dropped 4 bases, with 12 bases sitting between them. The V gene's germline CDR1 is DFQATT and CDR2 SNEGSKA (reference sequence). TRB rearrangements spanning V, D and J were amplified using mixed TRB-A/B primers. TCRdb processed the multiplex PCR reads anew with MiXCR; each CDR3 protein has one entry. The data hold around 1,800 distinct CDR3 sequences, with roughly a fifth observed a single time. Amplification of TCR beta used genomic DNA extracted from peripheral blood.

The chain links TRBV20-1 to TRBJ1-1; no clear D. The receptor was isolated from a human donor with a blood cancer. Sequenced input: blood. In nucleotides, the CDR3 is TGCAGTGCTAGAGATCTCCGTGGGCTCACTGAAGCTTTCTTT. Residues: CSARDLRGLTEAFF.